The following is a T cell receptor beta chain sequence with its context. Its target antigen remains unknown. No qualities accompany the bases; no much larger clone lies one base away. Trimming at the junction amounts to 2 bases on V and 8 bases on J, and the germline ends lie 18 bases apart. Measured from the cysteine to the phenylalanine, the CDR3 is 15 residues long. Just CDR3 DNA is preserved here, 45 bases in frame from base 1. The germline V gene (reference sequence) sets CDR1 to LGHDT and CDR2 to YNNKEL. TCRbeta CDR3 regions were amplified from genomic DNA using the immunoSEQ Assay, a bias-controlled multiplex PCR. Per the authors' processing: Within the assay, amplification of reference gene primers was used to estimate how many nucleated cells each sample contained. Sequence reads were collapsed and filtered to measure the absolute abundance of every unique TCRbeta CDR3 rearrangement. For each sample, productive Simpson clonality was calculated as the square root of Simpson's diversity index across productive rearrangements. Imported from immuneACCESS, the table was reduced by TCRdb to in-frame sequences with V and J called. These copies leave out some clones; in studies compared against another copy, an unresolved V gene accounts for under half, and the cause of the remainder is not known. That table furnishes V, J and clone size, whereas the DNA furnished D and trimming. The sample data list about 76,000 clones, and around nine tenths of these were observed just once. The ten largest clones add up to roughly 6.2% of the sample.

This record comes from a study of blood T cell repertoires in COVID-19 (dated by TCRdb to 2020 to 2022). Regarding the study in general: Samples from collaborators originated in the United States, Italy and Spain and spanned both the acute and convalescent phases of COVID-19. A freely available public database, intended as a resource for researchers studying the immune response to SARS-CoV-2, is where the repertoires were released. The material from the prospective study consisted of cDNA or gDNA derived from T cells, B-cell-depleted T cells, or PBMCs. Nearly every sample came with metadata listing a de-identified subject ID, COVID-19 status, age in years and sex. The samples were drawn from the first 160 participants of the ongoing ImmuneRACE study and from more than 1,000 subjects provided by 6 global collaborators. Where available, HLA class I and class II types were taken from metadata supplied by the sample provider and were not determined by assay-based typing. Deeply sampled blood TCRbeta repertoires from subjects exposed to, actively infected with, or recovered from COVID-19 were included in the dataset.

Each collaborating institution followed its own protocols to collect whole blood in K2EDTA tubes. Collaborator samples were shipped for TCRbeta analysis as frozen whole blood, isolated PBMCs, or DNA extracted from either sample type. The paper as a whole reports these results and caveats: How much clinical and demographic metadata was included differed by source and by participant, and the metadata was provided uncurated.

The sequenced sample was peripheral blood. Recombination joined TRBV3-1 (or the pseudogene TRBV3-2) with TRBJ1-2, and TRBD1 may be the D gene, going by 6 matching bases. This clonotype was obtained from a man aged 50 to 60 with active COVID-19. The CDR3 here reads CASSQLVRGSGGYTF. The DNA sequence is TGTGCCAGCAGCCAACTCGTCAGGGGCTCTGGCGGCTACACCTTC.